A selection of T cell receptor beta chains follows, all from one sample in a study of identical twins. Using its own MiXCR run on the 5' RACE reads, TCRdb lists one record per CDR3 protein. The sample yields approximately 690,000 distinct CDR3 sequences, 5.5% to 6.5% seen once. The sequenced sample was naive T cells sorted from blood. These receptors were taken from a man aged 18 to 29 in good health. The CDR3 runs from the conserved cysteine through the conserved F or W. Each record gives: CDR3 protein, J gene, V gene.

cdr3_aa: CATGARVGANEQFF
j_call: TRBJ2-1
v_call: TRBV24-1

cdr3_aa: CASRRLAGGDEQFF
j_call: TRBJ2-1
v_call: TRBV2

cdr3_aa: CSATGGRTEAFF
j_call: TRBJ1-1
v_call: TRBV20-1

cdr3_aa: CSAARTSGTYNEQFF
j_call: TRBJ2-1
v_call: TRBV20-1

cdr3_aa: CASSLDLSSTTEAFF
j_call: TRBJ1-1
v_call: TRBV11-2

cdr3_aa: CASSSEGAAGNQPQHF
j_call: TRBJ1-5
v_call: TRBV7-2

cdr3_aa: CSAERLAGEVNEQFF
j_call: TRBJ2-1
v_call: TRBV29-1

cdr3_aa: CASSSERGRAGNEQFF
j_call: TRBJ2-1
v_call: TRBV7-2

cdr3_aa: CASSLIQRIEQFF
j_call: TRBJ2-1
v_call: TRBV12-3/TRBV12-4

cdr3_aa: CATSRDRVGYTF
j_call: TRBJ1-2
v_call: TRBV15

cdr3_aa: CASSPGKYEQFF
j_call: TRBJ2-1
v_call: TRBV18

cdr3_aa: CASSYGQGGSYEQYF
j_call: TRBJ2-7
v_call: TRBV6-5

cdr3_aa: CASSSVVAGFEQYF
j_call: TRBJ2-7
v_call: TRBV5-1

cdr3_aa: CASSVDLTKTQYF
j_call: TRBJ2-5
v_call: TRBV9

cdr3_aa: CASSPSDRPGTDTQYF
j_call: TRBJ2-3
v_call: TRBV12-3/TRBV12-4

cdr3_aa: CASSLRGYGNTIYF
j_call: TRBJ1-3
v_call: TRBV12-3/TRBV12-4

cdr3_aa: CSVVRTQETQYF
j_call: TRBJ2-5
v_call: TRBV29-1

cdr3_aa: CASSLISFEQFF
j_call: TRBJ2-1
v_call: TRBV12-3/TRBV12-4

cdr3_aa: CASTRGRGSYEQYF
j_call: TRBJ2-7
v_call: TRBV6-1

cdr3_aa: CASSTIGRTSQETQYF
j_call: TRBJ2-5
v_call: TRBV5-1

cdr3_aa: CASSLGGLAGSYNEQFF
j_call: TRBJ2-1
v_call: TRBV7-9

cdr3_aa: CASSRDRDRAFF
j_call: TRBJ1-1
v_call: TRBV18

cdr3_aa: CASSLPPPGTGGLGYQEQFF
j_call: TRBJ2-1
v_call: TRBV7-8

cdr3_aa: CASRLPGQGNTEAFF
j_call: TRBJ1-1
v_call: TRBV5-1

cdr3_aa: CASSTAGTGVTRQFF
j_call: TRBJ2-1
v_call: TRBV11-2

cdr3_aa: CASSLAVTGGDGYTF
j_call: TRBJ1-2
v_call: TRBV7-6

cdr3_aa: CTTRTSEYNEQFF
j_call: TRBJ2-1
v_call: TRBV29-1

cdr3_aa: CAWSAGTSGRETQYF
j_call: TRBJ2-5
v_call: TRBV30

cdr3_aa: CASSLRRGRGNSPLHF
j_call: TRBJ1-6
v_call: TRBV7-8

cdr3_aa: CASSLVGAQADTQYF
j_call: TRBJ2-3
v_call: TRBV7-2

cdr3_aa: CASSTWGTGEVHQPQHF
j_call: TRBJ1-5
v_call: TRBV7-8

cdr3_aa: CASSPRPLDTQYF
j_call: TRBJ2-3
v_call: TRBV7-2

cdr3_aa: CASSIRTGTYNEQFF
j_call: TRBJ2-1
v_call: TRBV7-8

cdr3_aa: CASTDAGMNTEAFF
j_call: TRBJ1-1
v_call: TRBV19

cdr3_aa: CSVGRTSGMGFNEQFF
j_call: TRBJ2-1
v_call: TRBV29-1

cdr3_aa: CASSWTGAGNQPQHF
j_call: TRBJ1-5
v_call: TRBV27

cdr3_aa: CSVEDRGAHRGYTF
j_call: TRBJ1-2
v_call: TRBV29-1

cdr3_aa: CASSLTSGRAVGQFF
j_call: TRBJ2-1
v_call: TRBV7-9

cdr3_aa: CASSRIRGVEKLFF
j_call: TRBJ1-4
v_call: TRBV6-1

cdr3_aa: CASSLWEGLAGGRHEQYF
j_call: TRBJ2-7
v_call: TRBV12-3/TRBV12-4

cdr3_aa: CATSSDPGPNFPSPLHF
j_call: TRBJ1-6
v_call: TRBV15

cdr3_aa: CASRTGGSISETQYF
j_call: TRBJ2-5
v_call: TRBV7-9

cdr3_aa: CASSLARRYNEQFF
j_call: TRBJ2-1
v_call: TRBV7-2

cdr3_aa: CASSPHPTDTQYF
j_call: TRBJ2-3
v_call: TRBV5-5

cdr3_aa: CASSLTGSYNSPLHF
j_call: TRBJ1-6
v_call: TRBV9

cdr3_aa: CASSLGGPIHF
j_call: TRBJ2-7
v_call: TRBV7-2

cdr3_aa: CSVSLMRNEQFF
j_call: TRBJ2-1
v_call: TRBV29-1